Listed below are T cell receptor beta chains from one sample, sequenced in a study of shared clonotypes between healthy human individuals. Measured with immunoSEQ multiplex PCR; TCRdb has only the in-frame clones, and not every one. The sample includes around 600,000 clones, 90% to 95% seen only once; the top ten take over 0.095%. Source material: naive CD8+ T cells sorted from blood. Every receptor here comes from a woman aged 25 to 39 in good health. The CDR3 runs from the conserved cysteine through the conserved F or W. The order of the fields is J gene, V gene, CDR3 protein.

j_gene: TRBJ2-3; v_gene: TRBV15; CDR3aa: CATSSQPLQGGSTDTQYF
j_gene: TRBJ2-4; v_gene: TRBV25-1; CDR3aa: CASRAEGAKNIQYF
j_gene: TRBJ2-1; v_gene: TRBV5-6; CDR3aa: CASSLGQGARNEQFF
j_gene: TRBJ2-5; v_gene: TRBV18; CDR3aa: CASSPPDHPQETQYF
j_gene: TRBJ1-4; v_gene: TRBV7-9; CDR3aa: CASSFQGPNEKLFF
j_gene: TRBJ2-1; v_gene: TRBV6-4; CDR3aa: CASSAASGSNEQFF
j_gene: TRBJ2-7; v_gene: TRBV5-6; CDR3aa: CASSLGQVYEQYF
j_gene: TRBJ2-7; v_gene: TRBV27; CDR3aa: CASSLGLDSYEQYF
j_gene: TRBJ2-5; v_gene: TRBV6-6; CDR3aa: CASSYNGETQYF
j_gene: TRBJ2-1; v_gene: TRBV9; CDR3aa: CASSVGLAGDPEQFF
j_gene: TRBJ1-2; v_gene: TRBV6-1; CDR3aa: CASSHDRGPDIGYTF
j_gene: TRBJ2-7; v_gene: TRBV29-1; CDR3aa: CSVGWTGDFFYEQYF
j_gene: TRBJ2-5; v_gene: TRBV6-5; CDR3aa: CASRSTRQETQYF
j_gene: TRBJ2-1; v_gene: TRBV11-2; CDR3aa: CASSSRAPGSYNEQFF
j_gene: TRBJ1-1; v_gene: TRBV6-1; CDR3aa: CASRDKELRAFF
j_gene: TRBJ2-3; v_gene: TRBV6-1; CDR3aa: CASNERRASTDTQYF
j_gene: TRBJ2-7; v_gene: TRBV19; CDR3aa: CASSIGTGTSYEQYF
j_gene: TRBJ2-5; v_gene: TRBV7-9; CDR3aa: CASSLAGQGDQETQYF
j_gene: TRBJ2-1; v_gene: TRBV19; CDR3aa: CASSISASGYNEQFF
j_gene: TRBJ2-3; v_gene: TRBV28; CDR3aa: CASSREREGTDTQYF
j_gene: TRBJ2-1; v_gene: TRBV7-8; CDR3aa: CASSLGLADEQFF
j_gene: TRBJ2-7; v_gene: TRBV4-2; CDR3aa: CASSQESTISYEQYF
j_gene: TRBJ1-1; v_gene: TRBV25-1; CDR3aa: CASSGGGGTEAFF
j_gene: TRBJ2-1; v_gene: TRBV27; CDR3aa: CASSLYNEQFF
j_gene: TRBJ2-7; v_gene: TRBV28; CDR3aa: CASRSPQGQRYYEQYF
j_gene: TRBJ1-1; v_gene: TRBV29-1; CDR3aa: CSVSQGASEAFF
j_gene: TRBJ2-5; v_gene: TRBV7-8; CDR3aa: CASSLYRAMDSQETQYF
j_gene: TRBJ2-4; v_gene: TRBV27; CDR3aa: CASSLSSGTRLYIQYF
j_gene: TRBJ2-3; v_gene: TRBV11-3; CDR3aa: CASSSGYTDTQYF
j_gene: TRBJ2-7; v_gene: TRBV27; CDR3aa: CASSLRGSGYEQYF
j_gene: TRBJ2-7; v_gene: TRBV27; CDR3aa: CASSSIPGQGSYEQYF
j_gene: TRBJ1-4; v_gene: TRBV2; CDR3aa: CASIGQGTNEKLFF
j_gene: TRBJ2-7; v_gene: TRBV5-4; CDR3aa: CASSGTGTSGSRYF
j_gene: TRBJ1-5; v_gene: TRBV6-1; CDR3aa: CASSEALHELGNQPQHF
j_gene: TRBJ2-1; v_gene: TRBV7-9; CDR3aa: CASSLTKPGQRFRDNEQFF
j_gene: TRBJ2-7; v_gene: TRBV2; CDR3aa: CASSYTGQGAGEQYF
j_gene: TRBJ2-1; v_gene: TRBV28; CDR3aa: CASSAGTSGRNEQFF
j_gene: TRBJ1-5; v_gene: TRBV27; CDR3aa: CASSTGGSHQPQHF
j_gene: TRBJ2-7; v_gene: TRBV29-1; CDR3aa: CSVVSAHYEQYF
j_gene: TRBJ2-7; v_gene: TRBV11-1; CDR3aa: CASSSGWMTGGSYEQYF
j_gene: TRBJ2-2; v_gene: TRBV7-8; CDR3aa: CASSLARGNGTGELFF
j_gene: TRBJ2-1; v_gene: TRBV7-8; CDR3aa: CASSSVRGGFAYNEQFF
j_gene: TRBJ2-1; v_gene: TRBV14; CDR3aa: CASSQDRGTGGFRRTYNEQFF
j_gene: TRBJ1-5; v_gene: TRBV28; CDR3aa: CASSLWQNQPQHF
j_gene: TRBJ2-5; v_gene: TRBV28; CDR3aa: CASSRTGGIETQYF
j_gene: TRBJ1-1; v_gene: TRBV5-4; CDR3aa: CASSLEAGPNTEAFF
j_gene: TRBJ2-1; v_gene: TRBV9; CDR3aa: CASSVGGRVNEQFF
j_gene: TRBJ1-5; v_gene: TRBV30; CDR3aa: CAWSAGQGDQPQHF
j_gene: TRBJ2-3; v_gene: TRBV19; CDR3aa: CASSIVLAGAGTDTQYF